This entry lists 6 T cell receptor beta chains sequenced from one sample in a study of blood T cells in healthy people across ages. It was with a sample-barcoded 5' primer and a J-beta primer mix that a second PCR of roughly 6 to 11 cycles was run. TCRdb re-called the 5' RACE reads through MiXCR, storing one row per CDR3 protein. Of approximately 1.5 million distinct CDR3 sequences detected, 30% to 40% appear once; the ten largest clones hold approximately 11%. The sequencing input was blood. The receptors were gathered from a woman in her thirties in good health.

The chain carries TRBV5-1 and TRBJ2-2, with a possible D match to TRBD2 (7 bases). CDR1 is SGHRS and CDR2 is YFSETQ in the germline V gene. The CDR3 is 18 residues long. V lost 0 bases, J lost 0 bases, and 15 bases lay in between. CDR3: CASSLESGGAANTGELFF. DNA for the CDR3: TGCGCCAGCAGCTTGGAGTCGGGGGGCGCGGCGAACACCGGGGAGCTGTTTTTT.

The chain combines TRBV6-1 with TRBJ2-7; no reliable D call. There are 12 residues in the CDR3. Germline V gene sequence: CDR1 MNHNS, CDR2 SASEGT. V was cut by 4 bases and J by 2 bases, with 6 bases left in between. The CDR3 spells CASSVNAYEQYF. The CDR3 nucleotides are TGTGCCAGCAGTGTTAATGCCTACGAGCAGTACTTC.

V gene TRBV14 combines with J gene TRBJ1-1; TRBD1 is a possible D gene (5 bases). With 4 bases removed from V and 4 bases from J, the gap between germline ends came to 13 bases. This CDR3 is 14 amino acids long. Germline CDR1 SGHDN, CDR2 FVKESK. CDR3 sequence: CASSRRGVGTEAFF. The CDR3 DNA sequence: TGTGCCAGCAGCCGCCGGGGGGTCGGCACTGAAGCTTTCTTT. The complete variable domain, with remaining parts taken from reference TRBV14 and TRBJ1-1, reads EAGVTQFPSHSVIEKGQTVTLRCDPISGHDNLYWYRRVMGKEIKFLLHFVKESKQDESGMPNNRFLAERTGGTYSTLKVQPAELEDSGVYFCASSRRGVGTEAFFGQGTRLTVV.

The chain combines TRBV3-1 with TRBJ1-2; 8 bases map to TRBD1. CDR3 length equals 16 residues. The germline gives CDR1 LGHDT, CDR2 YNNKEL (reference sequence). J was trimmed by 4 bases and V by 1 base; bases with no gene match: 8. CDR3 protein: CASSQGGGTGGYGYTF. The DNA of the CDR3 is TGTGCCAGCAGCCAAGGAGGTGGAACAGGGGGCTATGGCTACACCTTC.

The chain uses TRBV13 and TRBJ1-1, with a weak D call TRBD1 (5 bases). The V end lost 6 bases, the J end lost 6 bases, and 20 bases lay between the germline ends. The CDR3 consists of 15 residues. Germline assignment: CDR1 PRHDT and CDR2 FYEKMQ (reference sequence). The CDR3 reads CASSPFLGVGAEAFF. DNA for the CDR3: TGTGCCAGCAGTCCATTTCTGGGGGTCGGGGCTGAAGCTTTCTTT. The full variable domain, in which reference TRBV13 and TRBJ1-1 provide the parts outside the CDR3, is AAGVIQSPRHLIKEKRETATLKCYPIPRHDTVYWYQQGPGQDPQFLISFYEKMQSDKGSIPDRFSAQQFSDYHSELNMSSLELGDSALYFCASSPFLGVGAEAFFGQGTRLTVV.

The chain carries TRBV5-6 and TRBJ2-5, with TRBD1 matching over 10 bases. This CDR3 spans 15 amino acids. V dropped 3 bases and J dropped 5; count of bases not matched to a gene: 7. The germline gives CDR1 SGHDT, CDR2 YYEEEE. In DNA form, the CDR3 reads TGTGCCAGCAGCTCCGGGACAGGGGATTGGGAGACCCAGTACTTC. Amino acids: CASSSGTGDWETQYF. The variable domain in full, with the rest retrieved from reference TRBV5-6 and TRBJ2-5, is DAGVTQSPTHLIKTRGQQVTLRCSPKSGHDTVSWYQQALGQGPQFIFQYYEEEERQRGNFPDRFSGHQFPNYSSELNVNALLLGDSALYLCASSSGTGDWETQYFGPGTRLLVL.